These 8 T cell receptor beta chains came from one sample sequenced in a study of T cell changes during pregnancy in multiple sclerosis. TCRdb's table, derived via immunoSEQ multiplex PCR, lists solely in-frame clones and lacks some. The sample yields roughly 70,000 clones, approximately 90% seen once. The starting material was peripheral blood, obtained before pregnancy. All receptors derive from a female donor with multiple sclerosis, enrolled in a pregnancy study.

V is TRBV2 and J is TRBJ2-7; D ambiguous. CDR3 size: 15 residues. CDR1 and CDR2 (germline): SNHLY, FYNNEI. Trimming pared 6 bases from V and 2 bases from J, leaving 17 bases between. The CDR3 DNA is TGTGCCAGCAGGCCGACAAGGTCATTCACCTACGAGCAGTACTTC. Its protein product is CASRPTRSFTYEQYF.

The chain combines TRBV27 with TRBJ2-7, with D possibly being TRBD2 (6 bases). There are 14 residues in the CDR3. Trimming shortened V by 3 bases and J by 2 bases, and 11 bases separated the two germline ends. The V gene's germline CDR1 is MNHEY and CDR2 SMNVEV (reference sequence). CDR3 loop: CASSFRGTAYEQYF. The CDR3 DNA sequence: TGTGCCAGCAGTTTTCGGGGGACGGCCTACGAGCAGTACTTC.

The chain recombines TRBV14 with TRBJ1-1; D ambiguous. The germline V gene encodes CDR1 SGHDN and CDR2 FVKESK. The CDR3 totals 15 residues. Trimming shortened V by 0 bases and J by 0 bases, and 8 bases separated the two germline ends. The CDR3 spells CASSQDTGLNTEAFF. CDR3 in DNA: TGTGCCAGCAGCCAAGATACCGGGTTGAACACTGAAGCTTTCTTT.

CDR3 bases: TGTGCCAGCACCGAGGGGGACAGGAGCTACGAGCAGTACTTC. Translated: CASTEGDRSYEQYF. The rearrangement joins TRBV2 to TRBJ2-7, with TRBD1 matching 8 bases. This CDR3 has 14 amino acids. The germline V gene has CDR1 SNHLY and CDR2 FYNNEI. V dropped 7 bases and J dropped 3; count of bases not matched to a gene: 8.

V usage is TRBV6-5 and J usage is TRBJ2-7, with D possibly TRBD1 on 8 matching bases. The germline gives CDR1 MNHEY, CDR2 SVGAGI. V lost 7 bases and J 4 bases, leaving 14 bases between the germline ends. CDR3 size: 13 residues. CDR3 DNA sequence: TGTGCCAGCACCACAGGGGGAGGGTACGAGCAGTACTTC. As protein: CASTTGGGYEQYF.

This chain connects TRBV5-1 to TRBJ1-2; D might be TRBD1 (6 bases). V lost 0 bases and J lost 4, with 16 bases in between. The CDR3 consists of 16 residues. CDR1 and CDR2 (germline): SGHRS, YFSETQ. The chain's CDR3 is CASSLAYTGPGYGYTF. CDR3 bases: TGCGCCAGCAGCTTGGCATATACAGGGCCAGGCTATGGCTACACCTTC. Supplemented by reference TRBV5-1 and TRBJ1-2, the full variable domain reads KAGVTQTPRYLIKTRGQQVTLSCSPISGHRSVSWYQQTPGQGLQFLFEYFSETQRNKGNFPGRFSGRQFSNSRSEMNVSTLELGDSALYLCASSLAYTGPGYGYTFGSGTRLTVV.

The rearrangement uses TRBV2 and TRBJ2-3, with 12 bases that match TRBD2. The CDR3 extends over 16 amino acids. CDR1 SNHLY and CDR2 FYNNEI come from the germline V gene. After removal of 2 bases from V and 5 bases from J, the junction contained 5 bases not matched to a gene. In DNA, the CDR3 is TGTGCCAGCAGTGAAAGACAACTAGCGGGAGGAGATACGCAGTATTTT. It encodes CASSERQLAGGDTQYF.

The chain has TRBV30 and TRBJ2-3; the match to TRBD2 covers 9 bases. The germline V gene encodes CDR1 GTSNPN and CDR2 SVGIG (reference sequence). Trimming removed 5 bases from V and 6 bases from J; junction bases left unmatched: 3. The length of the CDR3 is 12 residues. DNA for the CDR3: TGTGCCTGGTTCAGCGGGAGGGATACGCAGTATTTT. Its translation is CAWFSGRDTQYF.